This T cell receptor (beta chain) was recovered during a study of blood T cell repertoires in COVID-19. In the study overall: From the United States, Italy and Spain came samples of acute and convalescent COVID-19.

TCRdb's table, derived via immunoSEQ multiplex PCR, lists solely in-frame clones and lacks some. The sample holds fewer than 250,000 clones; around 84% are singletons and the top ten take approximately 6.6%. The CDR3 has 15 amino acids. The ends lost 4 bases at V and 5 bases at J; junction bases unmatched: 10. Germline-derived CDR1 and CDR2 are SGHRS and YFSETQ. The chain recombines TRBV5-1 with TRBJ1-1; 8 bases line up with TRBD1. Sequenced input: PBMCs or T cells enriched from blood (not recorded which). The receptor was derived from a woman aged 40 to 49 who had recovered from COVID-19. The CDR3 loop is CASSPVDRDGTEAFF. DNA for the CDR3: TGCGCCAGCAGCCCCGTGGACAGGGATGGGACTGAAGCTTTCTTT.